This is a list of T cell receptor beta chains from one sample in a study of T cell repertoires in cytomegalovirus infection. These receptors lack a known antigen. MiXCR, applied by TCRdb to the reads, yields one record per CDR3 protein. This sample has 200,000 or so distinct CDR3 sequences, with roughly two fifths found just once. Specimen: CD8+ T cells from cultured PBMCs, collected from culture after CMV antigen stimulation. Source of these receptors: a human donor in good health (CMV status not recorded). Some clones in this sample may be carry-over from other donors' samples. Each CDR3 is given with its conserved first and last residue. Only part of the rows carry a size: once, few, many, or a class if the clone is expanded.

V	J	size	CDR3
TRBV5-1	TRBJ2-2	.	CASWGGTANTGELFF
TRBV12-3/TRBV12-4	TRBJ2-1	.	CASSSTGIGNEQFF
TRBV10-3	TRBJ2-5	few	CAISDRETPSRETQYF
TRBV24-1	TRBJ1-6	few	CATSDPGHLLHSPLHF
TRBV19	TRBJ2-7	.	CASSSMGGSYEQYF
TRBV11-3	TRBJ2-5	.	CASSLDRGGQETQYF
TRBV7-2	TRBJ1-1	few	CASTPGTEAFF
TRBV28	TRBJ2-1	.	CASSLLQDKGVSEQFF
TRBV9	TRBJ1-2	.	CASSGRDRGYGYTF
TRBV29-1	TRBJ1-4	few	CSVELLKGGGLNEKLFF
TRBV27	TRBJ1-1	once	CASSPDQRNTEAFF
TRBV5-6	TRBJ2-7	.	CASSLALGDYSYEQYF
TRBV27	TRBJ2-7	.	CASSLGVAGTYEQYF
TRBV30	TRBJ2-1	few	CAWSGGPMNEQFF
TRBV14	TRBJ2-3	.	CASSQELQGASDTQYF
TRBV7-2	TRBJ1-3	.	CASSLGPGRTKPTIYF
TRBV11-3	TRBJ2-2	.	CASSSSSSGRWTGELFF
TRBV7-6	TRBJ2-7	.	CASSPENGEQYF